The 10 T cell receptor beta chains reported below all come from one sample, sequenced in a study of CD8 T cells in ankylosing spondylitis. TCRdb redid the calling of the 5' RACE reads with MiXCR, one entry per CDR3 protein. The sample consists of under 200,000 distinct CDR3 sequences, over 10% of them appearing once. The sequenced sample was blood, either unsorted or a sorted T cell fraction (not recorded which). These receptors all stem from a female donor with ankylosing spondylitis or in good health (not recorded which).

This clonotype appeared a few times. The rearrangement uses TRBV19 and TRBJ2-3, with unresolved D. The CDR3 is 14 amino acids. Trimming cost V 4 bases and J 5 bases, with 13 bases left between them. Germline CDR1 is LNHDA and CDR2 is SQIVND (reference sequence). DNA of the CDR3: TGTGCCAGTAGTACCCTCCCCGCTGGAGATACGCAGTATTTT. Translating gives CASSTLPAGDTQYF.

This clonotype was counted many times. CDR3 sequence: CASSPRGKQGNTIYF. The CDR3 DNA sequence: TGCGCCAGCAGCCCCAGGGGAAAGCAAGGAAACACCATATATTTT. The chain links TRBV5-1 to TRBJ1-3; D is perhaps TRBD1 (6 bases). The CDR3 is made up of 15 amino acids. CDR1 and CDR2 from the germline V gene are SGHRS and YFSETQ. V was trimmed by 4 bases and J by 4 bases, leaving 15 bases between them.

This clonotype appeared many times. The J gene is TRBJ2-7, the V gene TRBV29-1, with TRBD1 matching over 9 bases. The CDR3 extends over 13 amino acids. Germline CDR1 is SQVTM and CDR2 is ANQGSEA. V dropped 6 bases and J dropped 5; count of bases not matched to a gene: 8. The CDR3 DNA follows: TGCAGCGTGGGAGGGACAGGGAGAAACGAGCAGTACTTC. Protein: CSVGGTGRNEQYF.

V gene TRBV11-1 combines with J gene TRBJ2-7, with TRBD1 matching over 8 bases. The CDR3 consists of 13 residues. The V segment lost 2 bases and the J segment 6 bases; nucleotides outside the gene matches: 3. Per the germline V gene, CDR1 is SGHAT and CDR2 is FQDESV (reference sequence). CDR3 nucleotides: TGTGCCAGCAGCTTATCCGGGACAGGCGAGCAGTACTTC. Protein sequence: CASSLSGTGEQYF.

This clonotype was recorded a few times. The V and J genes are TRBV29-1 and TRBJ2-5; unclear D gene. Germline CDR1 reads SQVTM; CDR2 reads ANQGSEA. The V end lost 0 bases, the J end lost 3 bases, and 14 bases lay between the germline ends. The CDR3 is 15 residues long. Written as DNA, the CDR3 is TGCAGCGTTGAAGACGTTCTTAAGGGAAAAGAGACCCAGTACTTC. Amino acids: CSVEDVLKGKETQYF.

This clonotype showed up many times. The V gene is TRBV7-2, the J gene TRBJ1-1; TRBD1 agrees at 7 bases. The ends lost 3 bases at V and 6 bases at J; junction bases unmatched: 4. The CDR3 is 13 amino acids. Germline CDR1 is SGHTA and CDR2 is FQGNSA. The CDR3 here is CASSFAGGAEAFF. The DNA of the CDR3 is TGTGCCAGCAGCTTTGCAGGGGGTGCTGAAGCTTTCTTT.

V gene TRBV12-3 or TRBV12-4 combines with J gene TRBJ1-6, with D unresolved. Trimming pared 6 bases from V and 5 bases from J, leaving 11 bases between. The CDR3 runs 14 residues. The CDR3 sequence is CASSPTPNNSPLHF. The CDR3 DNA reads as TGTGCCAGCAGCCCGACACCGAATAATTCACCCCTCCACTTT.

Here the CDR3 DNA reads TGTGCCAGCAGCTTCGACACCTCTCGCGAGCAGTACTTC. Translation gives CASSFDTSREQYF. The V gene is TRBV5-6, the J gene TRBJ2-7; D remains ambiguous. Trimming took 2 bases from V and 6 from J, leaving 12 bases between them. Germline loops: CDR1 SGHDT, CDR2 YYEEEE. This CDR3 is built from 13 residues.

This clonotype was counted a few times. This rearrangement joins TRBV7-2 to TRBJ2-5, with D possibly TRBD2 on 5 matching bases. Germline V CDR1 and CDR2: SGHTA, FQGNSA. V lost 2 bases and J lost 1, with 8 bases in between. CDR3 size: 14 residues. The CDR3 DNA is TGTGCCAGCAGCTTATGGGGAGTCCAAGAGACCCAGTACTTC. Translated, it gives CASSLWGVQETQYF.

This chain's CDR3 is CASSLRNVGPYNEQFF. CDR3 nucleotides: TGTGCCAGCAGTTTAAGGAACGTGGGACCCTACAATGAGCAGTTCTTC. This chain uses TRBV27 with TRBJ2-1; possibly TRBD1 or TRBD2 for D (5 bases each). Per germline, CDR1 MNHEY and CDR2 SMNVEV (reference sequence). The V gene lost 2 bases and the J gene lost 2 bases, with 13 bases spanning the gap. This CDR3 is 16 amino acids long.